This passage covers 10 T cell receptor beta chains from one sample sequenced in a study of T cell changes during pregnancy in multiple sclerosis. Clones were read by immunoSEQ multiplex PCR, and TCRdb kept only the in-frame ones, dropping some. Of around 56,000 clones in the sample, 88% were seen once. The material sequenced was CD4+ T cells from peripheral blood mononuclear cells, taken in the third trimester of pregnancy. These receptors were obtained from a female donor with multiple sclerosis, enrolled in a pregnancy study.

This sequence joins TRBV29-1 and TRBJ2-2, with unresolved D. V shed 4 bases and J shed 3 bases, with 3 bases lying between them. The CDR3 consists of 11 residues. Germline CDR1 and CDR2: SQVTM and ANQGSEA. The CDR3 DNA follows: TGCAGCGTTGTCGACACCGGGGAGCTGTTTTTT. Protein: CSVVDTGELFF.

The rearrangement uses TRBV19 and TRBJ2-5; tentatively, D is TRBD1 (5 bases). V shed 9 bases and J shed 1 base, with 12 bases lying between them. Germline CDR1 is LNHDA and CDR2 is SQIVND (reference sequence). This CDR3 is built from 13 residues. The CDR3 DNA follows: TGTGCCAGCGCTGACAGCTTCCAAGAGACCCAGTACTTC. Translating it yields CASADSFQETQYF.

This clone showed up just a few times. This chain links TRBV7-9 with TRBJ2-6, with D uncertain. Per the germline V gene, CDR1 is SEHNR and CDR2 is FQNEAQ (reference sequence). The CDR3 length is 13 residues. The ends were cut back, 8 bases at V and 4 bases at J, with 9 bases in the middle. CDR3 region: CASHQKGANVLTF. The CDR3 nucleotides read TGTGCCAGCCATCAAAAAGGGGCCAACGTCCTGACTTTC.

The CDR3 region has the DNA TGTGCCAGCACCCGAGGGGGACAGGGGAAAAATGAGCAGTTCTTC. Its protein product is CASTRGGQGKNEQFF. The chain has TRBV7-9 and TRBJ2-1; 10 positions agree with TRBD1. Germline V gene lookup returns CDR1 SEHNR and CDR2 FQNEAQ (reference sequence). The CDR3 is made up of 15 amino acids. With V trimmed by 7 bases and J by 7 bases, 10 bases remained unmatched.

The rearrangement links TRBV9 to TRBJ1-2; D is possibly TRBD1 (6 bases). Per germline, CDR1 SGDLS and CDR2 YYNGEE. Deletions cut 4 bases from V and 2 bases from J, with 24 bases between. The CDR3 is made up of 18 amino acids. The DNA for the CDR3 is TGTGCCAGCAGCCCTCAAACCGGGACAAGGTATACAAACTATGGCTACACCTTC. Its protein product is CASSPQTGTRYTNYGYTF. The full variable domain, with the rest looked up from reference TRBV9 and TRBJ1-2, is DSGVTQTPKHLITATGQRVTLRCSPRSGDLSVYWYQQSLDQGLQFLIQYYNGEERAKGNILERFSAQQFPDLHSELNLSSLELGDSALYFCASSPQTGTRYTNYGYTFGSGTRLTVV.

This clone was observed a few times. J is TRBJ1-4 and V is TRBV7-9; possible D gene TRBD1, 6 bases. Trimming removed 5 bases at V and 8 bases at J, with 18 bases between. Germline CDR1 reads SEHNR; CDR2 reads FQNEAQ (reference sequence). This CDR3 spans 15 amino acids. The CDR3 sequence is CASSRDRFLREKLFF. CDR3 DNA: TGTGCCAGCAGCAGAGACAGGTTTCTTAGGGAAAAACTGTTTTTT.

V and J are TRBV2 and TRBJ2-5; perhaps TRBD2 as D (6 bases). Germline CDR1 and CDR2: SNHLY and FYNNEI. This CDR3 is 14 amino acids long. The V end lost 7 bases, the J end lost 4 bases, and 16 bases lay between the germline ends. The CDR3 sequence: CASTWLTRGETQYF. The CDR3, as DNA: TGTGCCAGCACTTGGTTAACGCGGGGAGAGACCCAGTACTTC.

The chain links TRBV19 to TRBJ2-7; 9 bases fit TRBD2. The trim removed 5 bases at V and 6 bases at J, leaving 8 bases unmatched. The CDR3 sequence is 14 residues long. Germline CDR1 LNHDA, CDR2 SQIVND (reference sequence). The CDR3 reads CASSQPGLAREQYF. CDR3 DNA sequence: TGTGCCAGTAGTCAACCGGGACTAGCACGCGAGCAGTACTTC.

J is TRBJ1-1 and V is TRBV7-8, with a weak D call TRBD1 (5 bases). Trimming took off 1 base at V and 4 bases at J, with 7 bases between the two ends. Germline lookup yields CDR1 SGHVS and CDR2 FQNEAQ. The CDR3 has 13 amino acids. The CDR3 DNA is TGTGCCAGCAGCTTAGGGGGCGCCACTGAAGCTTTCTTT. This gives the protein CASSLGGATEAFF.

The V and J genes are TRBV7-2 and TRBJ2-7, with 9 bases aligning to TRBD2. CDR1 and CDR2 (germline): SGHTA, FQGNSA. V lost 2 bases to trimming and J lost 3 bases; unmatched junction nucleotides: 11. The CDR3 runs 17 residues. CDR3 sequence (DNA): TGTGCCAGCAGCTTATTTAGCGGGAGAGGTGTAGTCTACGAGCAGTACTTC. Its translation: CASSLFSGRGVVYEQYF.